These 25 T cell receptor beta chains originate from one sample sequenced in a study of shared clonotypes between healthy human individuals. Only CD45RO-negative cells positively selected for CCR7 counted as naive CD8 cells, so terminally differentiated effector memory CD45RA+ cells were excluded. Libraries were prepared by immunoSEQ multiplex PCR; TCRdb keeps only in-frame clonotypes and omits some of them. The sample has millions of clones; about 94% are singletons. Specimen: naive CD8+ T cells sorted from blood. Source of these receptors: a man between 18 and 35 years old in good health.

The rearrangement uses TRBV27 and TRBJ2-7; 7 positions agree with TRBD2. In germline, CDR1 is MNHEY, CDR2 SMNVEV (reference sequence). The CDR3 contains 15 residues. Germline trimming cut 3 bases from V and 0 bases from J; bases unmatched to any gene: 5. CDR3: CASSLGRGSSYEQYF. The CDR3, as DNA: TGTGCCAGCAGTTTGGGGCGGGGGAGCTCCTACGAGCAGTACTTC.

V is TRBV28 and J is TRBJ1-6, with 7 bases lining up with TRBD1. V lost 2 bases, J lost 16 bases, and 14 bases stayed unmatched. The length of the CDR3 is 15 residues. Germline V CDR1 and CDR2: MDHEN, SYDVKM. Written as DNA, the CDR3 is TGTGCCAGCAGTTTACCTGCAGGGGGGATTTTAGCACTCCACTTT. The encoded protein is CASSLPAGGILALHF.

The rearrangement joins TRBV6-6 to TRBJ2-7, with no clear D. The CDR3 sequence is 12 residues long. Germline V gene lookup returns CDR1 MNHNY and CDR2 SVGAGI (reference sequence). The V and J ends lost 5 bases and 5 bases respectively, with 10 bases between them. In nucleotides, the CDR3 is TGTGCCAGCAGTCCGATCCGGGACGAGCAGTACTTC. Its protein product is CASSPIRDEQYF.

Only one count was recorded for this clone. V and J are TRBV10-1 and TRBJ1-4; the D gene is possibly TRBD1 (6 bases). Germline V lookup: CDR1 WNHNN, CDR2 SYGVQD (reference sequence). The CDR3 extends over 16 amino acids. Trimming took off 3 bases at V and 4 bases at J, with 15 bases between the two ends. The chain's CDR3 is CASSDSSGENNEKLFF. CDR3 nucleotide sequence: TGCGCCAGCAGTGACTCTTCAGGGGAGAATAATGAAAAACTGTTTTTT.

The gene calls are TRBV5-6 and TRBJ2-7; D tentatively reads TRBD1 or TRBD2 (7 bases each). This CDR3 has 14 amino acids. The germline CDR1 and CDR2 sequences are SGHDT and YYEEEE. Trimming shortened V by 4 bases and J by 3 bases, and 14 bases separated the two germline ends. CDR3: CASSPQGGHYEQYF. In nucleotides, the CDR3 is TGTGCCAGCAGCCCCCAGGGGGGGCACTACGAGCAGTACTTC.

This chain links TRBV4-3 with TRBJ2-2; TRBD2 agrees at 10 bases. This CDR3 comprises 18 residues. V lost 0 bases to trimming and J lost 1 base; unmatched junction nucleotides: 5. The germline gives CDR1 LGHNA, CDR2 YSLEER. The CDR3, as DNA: TGCGCCAGCAGCCAAGAGAGGCTAGCGGGAGTGAACACCGGGGAGCTGTTTTTT. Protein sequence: CASSQERLAGVNTGELFF.

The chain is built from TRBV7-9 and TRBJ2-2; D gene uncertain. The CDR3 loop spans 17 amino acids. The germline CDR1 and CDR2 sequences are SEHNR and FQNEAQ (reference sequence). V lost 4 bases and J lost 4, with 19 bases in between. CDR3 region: CASSSLNPHGLTGELFF. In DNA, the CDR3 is TGTGCCAGCAGCTCACTTAATCCCCACGGTCTCACCGGGGAGCTGTTTTTT. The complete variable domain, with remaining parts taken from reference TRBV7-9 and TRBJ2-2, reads DTGVSQNPRHKITKRGQNVTFRCDPISEHNRLYWYRQTLGQGPEFLTYFQNEAQLEKSRLLSDRFSAERPKGSFSTLEIQRTEQGDSAMYLCASSSLNPHGLTGELFFGEGSRLTVL.

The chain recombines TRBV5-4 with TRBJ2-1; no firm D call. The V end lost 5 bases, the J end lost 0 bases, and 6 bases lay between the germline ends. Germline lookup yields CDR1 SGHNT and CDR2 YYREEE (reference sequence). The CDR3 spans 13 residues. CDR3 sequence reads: CASRIDSYNEQFF. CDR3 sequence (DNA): TGTGCCAGCAGGATAGACTCCTACAATGAGCAGTTCTTC.

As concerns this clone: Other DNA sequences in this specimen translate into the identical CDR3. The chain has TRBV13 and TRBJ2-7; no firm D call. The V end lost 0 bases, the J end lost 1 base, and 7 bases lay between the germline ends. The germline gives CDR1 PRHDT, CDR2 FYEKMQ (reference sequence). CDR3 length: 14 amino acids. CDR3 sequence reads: CASSLGAESYEQYF. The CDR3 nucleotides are TGTGCCAGCAGCTTAGGGGCAGAATCCTACGAGCAGTACTTC.

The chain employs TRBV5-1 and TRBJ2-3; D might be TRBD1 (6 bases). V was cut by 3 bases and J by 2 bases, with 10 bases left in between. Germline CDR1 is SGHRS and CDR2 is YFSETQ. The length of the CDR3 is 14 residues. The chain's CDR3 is CASSYGTNTDTQYF. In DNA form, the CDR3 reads TGCGCCAGCAGCTACGGGACAAACACAGATACGCAGTATTTT.

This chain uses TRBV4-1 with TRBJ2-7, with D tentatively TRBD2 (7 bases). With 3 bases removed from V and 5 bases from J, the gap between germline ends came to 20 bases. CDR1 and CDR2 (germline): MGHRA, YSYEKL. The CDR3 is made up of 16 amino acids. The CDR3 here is CASSQSGGGALDEQYF. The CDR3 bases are TGCGCCAGCAGCCAGTCCGGAGGGGGGGCTTTGGACGAGCAGTACTTC.

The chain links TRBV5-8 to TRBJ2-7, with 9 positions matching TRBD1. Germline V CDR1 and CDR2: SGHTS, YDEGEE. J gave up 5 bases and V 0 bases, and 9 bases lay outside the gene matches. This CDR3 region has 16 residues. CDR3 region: CASSLGYGTGIHEQYF. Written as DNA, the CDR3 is TGTGCCAGCAGCTTGGGTTACGGGACAGGGATCCACGAGCAGTACTTC.

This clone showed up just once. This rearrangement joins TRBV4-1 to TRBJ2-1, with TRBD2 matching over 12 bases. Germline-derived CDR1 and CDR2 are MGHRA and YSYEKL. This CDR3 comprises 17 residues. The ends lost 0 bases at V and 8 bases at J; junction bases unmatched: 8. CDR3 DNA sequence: TGCGCCAGCAGCCAAGATCGGGCTAGCGGGGGGGAATATGAGCAGTTCTTC. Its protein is CASSQDRASGGEYEQFF.

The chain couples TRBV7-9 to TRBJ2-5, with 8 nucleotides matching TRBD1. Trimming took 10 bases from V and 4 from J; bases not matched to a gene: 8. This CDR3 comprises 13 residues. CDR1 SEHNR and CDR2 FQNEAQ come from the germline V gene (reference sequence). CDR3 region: CAITRGQGETQYF. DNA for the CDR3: TGTGCCATCACCAGAGGACAGGGAGAGACCCAGTACTTC. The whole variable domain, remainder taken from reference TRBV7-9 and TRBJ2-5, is DTGVSQNPRHKITKRGQNVTFRCDPISEHNRLYWYRQTLGQGPEFLTYFQNEAQLEKSRLLSDRFSAERPKGSFSTLEIQRTEQGDSAMYLCAITRGQGETQYFGPGTRLLVL.

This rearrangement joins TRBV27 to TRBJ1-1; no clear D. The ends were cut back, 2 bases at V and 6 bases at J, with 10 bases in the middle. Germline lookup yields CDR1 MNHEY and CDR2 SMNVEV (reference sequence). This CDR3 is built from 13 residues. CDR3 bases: TGTGCCAGCAGTTTACTGGGCAACCCTGAAGCTTTCTTT. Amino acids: CASSLLGNPEAFF.

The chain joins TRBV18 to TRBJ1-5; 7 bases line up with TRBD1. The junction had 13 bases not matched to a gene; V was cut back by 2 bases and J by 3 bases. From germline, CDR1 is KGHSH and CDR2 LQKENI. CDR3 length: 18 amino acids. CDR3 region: CASSPFGQVMENNQPQHF. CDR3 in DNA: TGTGCCAGCTCACCATTCGGACAGGTGATGGAGAACAATCAGCCCCAGCATTTT.

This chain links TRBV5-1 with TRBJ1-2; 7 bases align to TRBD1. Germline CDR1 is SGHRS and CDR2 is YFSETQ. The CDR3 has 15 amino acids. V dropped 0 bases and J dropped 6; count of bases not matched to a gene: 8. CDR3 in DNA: TGCGCCAGCAGCTTGGATCCCAACAGGGGTAATGGCTACACCTTC. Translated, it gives CASSLDPNRGNGYTF.

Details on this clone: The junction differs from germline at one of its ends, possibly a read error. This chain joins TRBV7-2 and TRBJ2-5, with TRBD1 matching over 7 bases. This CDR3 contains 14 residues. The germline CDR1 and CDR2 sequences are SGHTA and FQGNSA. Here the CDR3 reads CASSLDRETGTQYF. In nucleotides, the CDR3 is TGTGCCAGCAGTTTAGACAGGGAAACGGGAACCCAGTACTTC.

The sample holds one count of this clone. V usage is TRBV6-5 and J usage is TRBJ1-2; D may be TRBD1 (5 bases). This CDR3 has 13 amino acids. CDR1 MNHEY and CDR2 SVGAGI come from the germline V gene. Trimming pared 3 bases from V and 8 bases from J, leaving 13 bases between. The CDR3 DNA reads TGTGCCAGCAGTTATTCAGGGACCTACGGCTACACCTTC. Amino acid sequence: CASSYSGTYGYTF.

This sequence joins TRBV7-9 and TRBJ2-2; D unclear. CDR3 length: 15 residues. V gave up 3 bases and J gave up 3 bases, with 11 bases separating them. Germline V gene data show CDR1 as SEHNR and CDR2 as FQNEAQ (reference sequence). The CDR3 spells CASSFLTRDTGELFF. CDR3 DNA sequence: TGTGCCAGCAGCTTTTTAACAAGGGACACCGGGGAGCTGTTTTTT.

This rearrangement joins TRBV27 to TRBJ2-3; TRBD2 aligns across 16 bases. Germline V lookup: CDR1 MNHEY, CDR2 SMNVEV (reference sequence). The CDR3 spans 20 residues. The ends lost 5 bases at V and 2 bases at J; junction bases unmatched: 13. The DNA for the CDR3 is TGTGCCAGCAGTCCAGGGACTAGCGGGGGGGTCACCCAATACACAGATACGCAGTATTTT. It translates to CASSPGTSGGVTQYTDTQYF.

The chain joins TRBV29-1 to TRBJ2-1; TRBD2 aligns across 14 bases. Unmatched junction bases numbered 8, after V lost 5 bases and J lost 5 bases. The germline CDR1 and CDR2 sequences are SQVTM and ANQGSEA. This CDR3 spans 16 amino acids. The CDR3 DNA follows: TGCAGCGTTTCCAGACTAGCGGGAGGGAGGGACAATGAGCAGTTCTTC. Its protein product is CSVSRLAGGRDNEQFF.

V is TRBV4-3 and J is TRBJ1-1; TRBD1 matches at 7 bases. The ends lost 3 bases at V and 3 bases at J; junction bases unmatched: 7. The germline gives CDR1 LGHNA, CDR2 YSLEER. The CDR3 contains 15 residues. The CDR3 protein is CASSQVDRADTEAFF. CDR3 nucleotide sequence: TGCGCCAGCAGCCAGGTTGACAGGGCCGACACTGAAGCTTTCTTT.

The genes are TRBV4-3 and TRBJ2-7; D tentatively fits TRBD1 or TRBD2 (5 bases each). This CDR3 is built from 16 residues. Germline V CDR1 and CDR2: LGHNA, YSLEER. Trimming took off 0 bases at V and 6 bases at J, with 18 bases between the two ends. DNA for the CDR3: TGCGCCAGCAGCCAAGATCGGGGCGCCTTTCCCCTCGAGCAGTACTTC. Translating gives CASSQDRGAFPLEQYF.

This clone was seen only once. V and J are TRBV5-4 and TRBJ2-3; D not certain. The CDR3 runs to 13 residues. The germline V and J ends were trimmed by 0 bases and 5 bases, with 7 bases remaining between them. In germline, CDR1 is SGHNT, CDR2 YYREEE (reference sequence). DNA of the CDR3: TGTGCCAGCAGCTTGGGCCCGAAAGATACGCAGTATTTT. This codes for CASSLGPKDTQYF.